This T cell receptor beta chain is from a study of blood T cells in healthy people across ages. Broader study findings: Age showed a roughly linear inverse relationship with TCR beta diversity per million T cells.

As to this clonotype: Its antigen is unidentified.

The V gene end was trimmed by 3 bases and the J gene end by 7 bases; junction bases not matched to a gene: 4. The germline V gene has CDR1 SEHNR and CDR2 FQNEAQ (reference sequence). The CDR3 has 15 residues. The authors ran a second PCR of roughly 6 to 12 cycles using a sample-barcoded 5' primer and a J-beta primer mix. TCRdb redid the calling of the 5' RACE reads with MiXCR, one entry per CDR3 protein. Here the sample spans roughly 1,100,000 distinct CDR3 sequences, approximately 26% being singletons. These data also formed part of another study, on T cells of mothers and their children.

Sequenced sample: blood. The clonotype comes from a girl aged 2 to 9 in good health. The rearrangement joins TRBV7-9 to TRBJ2-3; TRBD2 matches 13 bases. The CDR3 sequence: CASSFTSGGANTQYF. The CDR3 nucleotides read TGTGCCAGCAGCTTTACTAGCGGGGGGGCAAATACGCAGTATTTT.